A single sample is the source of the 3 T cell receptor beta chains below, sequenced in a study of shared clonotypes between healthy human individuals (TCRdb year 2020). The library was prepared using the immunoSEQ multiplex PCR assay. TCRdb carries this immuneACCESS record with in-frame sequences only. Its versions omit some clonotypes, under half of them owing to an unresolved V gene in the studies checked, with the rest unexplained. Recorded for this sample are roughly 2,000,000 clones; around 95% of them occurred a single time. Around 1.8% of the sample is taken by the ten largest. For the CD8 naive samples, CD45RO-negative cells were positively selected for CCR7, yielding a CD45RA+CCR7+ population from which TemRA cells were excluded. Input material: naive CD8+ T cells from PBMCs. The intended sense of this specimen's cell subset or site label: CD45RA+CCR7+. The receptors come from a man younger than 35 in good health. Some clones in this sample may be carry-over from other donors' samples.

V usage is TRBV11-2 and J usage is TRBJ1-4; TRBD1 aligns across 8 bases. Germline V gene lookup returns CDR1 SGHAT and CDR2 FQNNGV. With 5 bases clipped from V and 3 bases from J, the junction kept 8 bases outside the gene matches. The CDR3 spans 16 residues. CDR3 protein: CASSPTPGQANEKLFF. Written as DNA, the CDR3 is TGTGCCAGCAGCCCAACCCCGGGACAGGCTAATGAAAAACTGTTTTTT.

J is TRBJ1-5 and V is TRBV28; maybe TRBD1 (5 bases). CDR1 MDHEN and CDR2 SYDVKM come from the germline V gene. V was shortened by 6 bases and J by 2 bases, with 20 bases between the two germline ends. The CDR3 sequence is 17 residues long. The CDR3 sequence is CASSHAGRRGGNQPQHF. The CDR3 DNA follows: TGTGCCAGCAGCCACGCCGGGCGGAGGGGAGGCAATCAGCCCCAGCATTTT.

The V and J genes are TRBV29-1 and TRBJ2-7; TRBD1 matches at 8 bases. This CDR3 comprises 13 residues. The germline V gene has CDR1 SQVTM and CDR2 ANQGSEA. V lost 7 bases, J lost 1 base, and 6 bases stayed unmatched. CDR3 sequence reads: CSGQDRVSYEQYF. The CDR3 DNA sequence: TGCAGCGGCCAGGACAGGGTTTCCTACGAGCAGTACTTC.